This is a list of T cell receptor beta chains from one sample in a study of OX40 agonist ivuxolimab in advanced cancers. TCRdb keeps only in-frame clones here, not all; method: immunoSEQ multiplex PCR. The sample holds about 82,000 clones; 85% to 90% are singletons and the top ten take approximately 2.3%. The starting material was CD4+ or CD8+ T cells sorted from blood, obtained in a trial of the OX40 agonist ivuxolimab. The receptors derive from an adult with an advanced solid tumor such as melanoma, head and neck, liver or kidney cancer. CDR3s include the opening cysteine and the closing phenylalanine or tryptophan. The order of the fields is V gene, D gene, J gene, CDR3 length, clone size, CDR3 protein, CDR3 DNA. D genes are given only for firm matches. Clone size is not always given. Where it is, it says once, few, many or a class for expanded clones.

V gene: TRBV5-4; D gene: -; J gene: TRBJ2-3; CDR3 length: 13; clone size: -; CDR3 protein: CASSSGNTDTQYF; CDR3 DNA: TGTGCCAGCAGCTCGGGGAATACAGATACGCAGTATTTT
V gene: TRBV5-1; D gene: -; J gene: TRBJ2-2; CDR3 length: 14; clone size: few; CDR3 protein: CASAGRLNTGELFF; CDR3 DNA: TGCGCCAGCGCCGGTAGGCTTAACACCGGGGAGCTGTTTTTT
V gene: TRBV28; D gene: TRBD1; J gene: TRBJ1-5; CDR3 length: 13; clone size: -; CDR3 protein: CASSWTGDQPQHF; CDR3 DNA: TGTGCCAGCAGTTGGACAGGCGATCAGCCCCAGCATTTT
V gene: TRBV30; D gene: -; J gene: TRBJ1-2; CDR3 length: 14; clone size: once; CDR3 protein: CAWYTALGNYGYTF; CDR3 DNA: TGTGCCTGGTATACAGCGTTGGGAAACTATGGCTACACCTTC
V gene: TRBV19; D gene: -; J gene: TRBJ1-4; CDR3 length: 16; clone size: -; CDR3 protein: CASSIYRIATNEKLFF; CDR3 DNA: TGTGCCAGTAGTATATACAGGATTGCAACTAATGAAAAACTGTTTTTT
V gene: TRBV2; D gene: -; J gene: TRBJ1-1; CDR3 length: 15; clone size: -; CDR3 protein: CASSETAGLNTEAFF; CDR3 DNA: TGTGCCAGCAGTGAAACGGCAGGGCTGAACACTGAAGCTTTCTTT
V gene: TRBV27; D gene: -; J gene: TRBJ2-5; CDR3 length: 15; clone size: -; CDR3 protein: CASSPRWDTQETQYF; CDR3 DNA: TGTGCCAGCAGCCCTCGTTGGGACACCCAAGAGACCCAGTACTTC
V gene: TRBV6-1; D gene: TRBD1; J gene: TRBJ2-7; CDR3 length: 11; clone size: -; CDR3 protein: CASTGGVEQYF; CDR3 DNA: TGTGCCAGCACAGGGGGCGTCGAGCAGTACTTC
V gene: TRBV18; D gene: -; J gene: TRBJ2-7; CDR3 length: 15; clone size: -; CDR3 protein: CASSPGHRESYEQYF; CDR3 DNA: TGTGCCAGCTCACCGGGCCACAGGGAGTCCTACGAGCAGTACTTC
V gene: TRBV15; D gene: -; J gene: TRBJ1-4; CDR3 length: 15; clone size: -; CDR3 protein: CATSREQVVGEKLFF; CDR3 DNA: TGTGCCACCAGCAGGGAACAGGTCGTGGGTGAAAAACTGTTTTTT
V gene: TRBV7-9; D gene: -; J gene: TRBJ1-2; CDR3 length: 14; clone size: -; CDR3 protein: CASTHRVRGYGYTF; CDR3 DNA: TGTGCCAGCACTCACAGGGTTAGGGGTTATGGCTACACCTTC
V gene: TRBV2; D gene: -; J gene: TRBJ1-2; CDR3 length: 15; clone size: -; CDR3 protein: CASSEGAISNYGYTF; CDR3 DNA: TGTGCCAGCAGTGAAGGGGCAATTTCCAACTATGGCTACACCTTC
V gene: TRBV7-9; D gene: -; J gene: TRBJ1-4; CDR3 length: 17; clone size: -; CDR3 protein: CASSAGRDHAANEKLFF; CDR3 DNA: TGTGCCAGCAGCGCCGGACGGGACCACGCGGCTAATGAAAAACTGTTTTTT
V gene: TRBV10-3; D gene: -; J gene: TRBJ2-1; CDR3 length: 18; clone size: -; CDR3 protein: CATGMEGAGVISYNEQFF; CDR3 DNA: TGTGCCACCGGGATGGAGGGTGCAGGGGTGATCTCCTACAATGAGCAGTTCTTC
V gene: TRBV7-2; D gene: -; J gene: TRBJ1-5; CDR3 length: 13; clone size: -; CDR3 protein: CASSQQRNQPQHF; CDR3 DNA: TGTGCCAGCAGCCAGCAACGAAATCAGCCCCAGCATTTT
V gene: TRBV27; D gene: TRBD1; J gene: TRBJ1-2; CDR3 length: 15; clone size: -; CDR3 protein: CASSLPRGRNYGYTF; CDR3 DNA: TGTGCCAGCAGTTTACCCAGGGGGCGGAACTATGGCTACACCTTC
V gene: TRBV7-6; D gene: -; J gene: TRBJ2-7; CDR3 length: 15; clone size: -; CDR3 protein: CASSLGKGLAYEQYF; CDR3 DNA: TGTGCCAGCAGCCTCGGAAAGGGTTTGGCCTACGAGCAGTACTTC
V gene: TRBV6-8; D gene: TRBD1; J gene: TRBJ2-5; CDR3 length: 16; clone size: few; CDR3 protein: CASTPRPQGAGETQYF; CDR3 DNA: TGTGCCAGCACCCCCCGACCACAGGGGGCTGGAGAGACCCAGTACTTC
V gene: TRBV29-1; D gene: TRBD2; J gene: TRBJ2-1; CDR3 length: 16; clone size: -; CDR3 protein: CSVEPGGASSYNEQFF; CDR3 DNA: TGCAGCGTTGAACCGGGGGGGGCCAGCTCCTACAATGAGCAGTTCTTC
V gene: TRBV18; D gene: -; J gene: TRBJ1-4; CDR3 length: 13; clone size: -; CDR3 protein: CASSPAQGDKLFF; CDR3 DNA: TGTGCCAGCTCACCAGCCCAGGGAGATAAACTGTTTTTT
V gene: TRBV30; D gene: -; J gene: TRBJ1-1; CDR3 length: 13; clone size: -; CDR3 protein: CAWSVNRNTEAFF; CDR3 DNA: TGTGCCTGGAGTGTTAACAGGAACACTGAAGCTTTCTTT
V gene: TRBV5-1; D gene: -; J gene: TRBJ2-2; CDR3 length: 16; clone size: -; CDR3 protein: CASRVAGTPGTGELFF; CDR3 DNA: TGCGCCAGCAGGGTTGCCGGGACTCCGGGAACCGGGGAGCTGTTTTTT
V gene: TRBV10-3; D gene: -; J gene: TRBJ1-4; CDR3 length: 15; clone size: once; CDR3 protein: CAISEEAETNEKLFF; CDR3 DNA: TGTGCCATCAGTGAGGAGGCAGAAACTAATGAAAAACTGTTTTTT
V gene: TRBV29-1; D gene: -; J gene: TRBJ2-5; CDR3 length: 11; clone size: -; CDR3 protein: CSVEPQETQYF; CDR3 DNA: TGCAGCGTTGAGCCCCAAGAGACCCAGTACTTC
V gene: TRBV1; D gene: -; J gene: TRBJ2-7; CDR3 length: 15; clone size: -; CDR3 protein: CTSSQAGTPAYEQYF; CDR3 DNA: TGCACCAGCAGCCAAGCCGGGACGCCAGCCTACGAGCAGTACTTC
V gene: TRBV5-5; D gene: -; J gene: TRBJ1-4; CDR3 length: 16; clone size: -; CDR3 protein: CASSFGIFATNEKLFF; CDR3 DNA: TGTGCCAGCAGCTTCGGAATATTTGCAACTAATGAAAAACTGTTTTTT
V gene: TRBV7-3; D gene: -; J gene: TRBJ2-3; CDR3 length: 13; clone size: -; CDR3 protein: CASSRQFTDTQYF; CDR3 DNA: TGTGCCAGCAGCCGACAGTTCACAGATACGCAGTATTTT
V gene: TRBV30; D gene: -; J gene: TRBJ1-5; CDR3 length: 14; clone size: once; CDR3 protein: CAWSRGQLNQPQHF; CDR3 DNA: TGTGCCTGGAGTAGAGGACAGCTCAATCAGCCCCAGCATTTT
V gene: TRBV2; D gene: -; J gene: TRBJ1-2; CDR3 length: 13; clone size: -; CDR3 protein: CASTGRAREGYTF; CDR3 DNA: TGTGCCAGCACCGGGCGGGCCAGGGAGGGCTACACCTTC
V gene: TRBV6-5; D gene: -; J gene: TRBJ2-7; CDR3 length: 15; clone size: -; CDR3 protein: CASSAGHGSPYEQYF; CDR3 DNA: TGTGCCAGCAGCGCCGGGCACGGGTCCCCCTACGAGCAGTACTTC
V gene: TRBV27; D gene: -; J gene: TRBJ1-5; CDR3 length: 14; clone size: -; CDR3 protein: CASSLVQGEKPQHF; CDR3 DNA: TGTGCCAGCAGTTTAGTACAGGGTGAAAAGCCCCAGCATTTT